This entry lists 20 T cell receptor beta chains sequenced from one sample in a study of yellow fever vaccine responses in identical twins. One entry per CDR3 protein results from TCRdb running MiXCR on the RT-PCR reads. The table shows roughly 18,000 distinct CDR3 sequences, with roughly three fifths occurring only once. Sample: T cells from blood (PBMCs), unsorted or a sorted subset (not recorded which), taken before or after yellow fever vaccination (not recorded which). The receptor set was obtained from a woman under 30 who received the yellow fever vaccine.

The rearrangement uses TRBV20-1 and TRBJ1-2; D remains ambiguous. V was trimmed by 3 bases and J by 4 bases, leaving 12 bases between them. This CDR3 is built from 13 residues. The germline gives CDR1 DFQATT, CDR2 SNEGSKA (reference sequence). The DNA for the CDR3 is TGCAGTGCTAGTAGGCCAGAGATCTATGGCTACACCTTC. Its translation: CSASRPEIYGYTF.

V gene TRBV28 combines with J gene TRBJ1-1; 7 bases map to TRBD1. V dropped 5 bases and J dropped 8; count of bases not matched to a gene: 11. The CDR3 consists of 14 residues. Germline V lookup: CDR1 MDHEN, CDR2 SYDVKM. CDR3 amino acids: CASSVPTGKGEAFF. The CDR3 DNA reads TGTGCCAGCAGTGTACCGACAGGGAAAGGGGAAGCTTTCTTT.

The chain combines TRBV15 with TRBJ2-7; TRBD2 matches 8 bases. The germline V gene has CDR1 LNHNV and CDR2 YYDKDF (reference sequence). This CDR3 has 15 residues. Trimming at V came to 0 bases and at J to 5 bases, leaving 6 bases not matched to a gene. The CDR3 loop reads CATSRDRTSRDEQYF. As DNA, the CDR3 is TGTGCCACCAGCAGAGATAGGACTAGCCGGGACGAGCAGTACTTC.

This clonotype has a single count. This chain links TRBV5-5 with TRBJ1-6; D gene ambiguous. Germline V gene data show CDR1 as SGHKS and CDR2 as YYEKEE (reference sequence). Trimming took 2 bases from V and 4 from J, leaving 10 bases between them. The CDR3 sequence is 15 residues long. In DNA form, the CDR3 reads TGTGCCAGCAGCTTAGGCCCGATGTATAATTCACCCCTCCACTTT. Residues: CASSLGPMYNSPLHF.

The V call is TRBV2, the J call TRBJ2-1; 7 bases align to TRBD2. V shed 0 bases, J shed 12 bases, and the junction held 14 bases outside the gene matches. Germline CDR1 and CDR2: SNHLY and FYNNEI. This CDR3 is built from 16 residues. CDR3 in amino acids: CASSEAGGSYTRGQFF. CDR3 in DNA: TGTGCCAGCAGTGAAGCCGGCGGGAGCTATACACGGGGGCAGTTCTTC.

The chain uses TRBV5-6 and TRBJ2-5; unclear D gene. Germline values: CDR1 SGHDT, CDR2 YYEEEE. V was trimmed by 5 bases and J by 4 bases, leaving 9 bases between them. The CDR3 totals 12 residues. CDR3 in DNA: TGTGCCAGCAGATCGGGTCCAGAGACCCAGTACTTC. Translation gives CASRSGPETQYF.

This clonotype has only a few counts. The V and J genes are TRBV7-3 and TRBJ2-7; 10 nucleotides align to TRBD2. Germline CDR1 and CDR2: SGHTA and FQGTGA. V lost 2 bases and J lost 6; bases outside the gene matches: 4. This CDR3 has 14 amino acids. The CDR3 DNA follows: TGTGCCAGCAGCTTACTAGCGGGAGAAGGCGAGCAGTACTTC. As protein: CASSLLAGEGEQYF.

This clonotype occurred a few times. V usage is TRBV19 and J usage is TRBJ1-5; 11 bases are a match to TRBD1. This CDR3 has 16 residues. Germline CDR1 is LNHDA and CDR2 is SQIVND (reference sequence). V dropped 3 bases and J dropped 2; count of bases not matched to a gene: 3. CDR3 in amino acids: CASSILGQGGNQPQHF. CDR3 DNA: TGTGCCAGTAGTATCCTGGGACAGGGGGGCAATCAGCCCCAGCATTTT.

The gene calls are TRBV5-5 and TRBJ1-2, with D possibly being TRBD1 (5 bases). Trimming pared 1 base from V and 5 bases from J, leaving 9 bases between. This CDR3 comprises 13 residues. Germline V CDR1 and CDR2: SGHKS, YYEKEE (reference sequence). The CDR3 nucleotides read TGTGCCAGCAGCTTGAGGGGACCATATGGCTACACCTTC. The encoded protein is CASSLRGPYGYTF.

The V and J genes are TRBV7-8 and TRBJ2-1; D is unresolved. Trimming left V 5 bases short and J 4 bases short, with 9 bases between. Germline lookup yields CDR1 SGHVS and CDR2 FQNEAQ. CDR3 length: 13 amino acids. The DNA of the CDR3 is TGTGCCAGCAGCCTGACGGTGTACAATGAGCAGTTCTTC. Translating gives CASSLTVYNEQFF.

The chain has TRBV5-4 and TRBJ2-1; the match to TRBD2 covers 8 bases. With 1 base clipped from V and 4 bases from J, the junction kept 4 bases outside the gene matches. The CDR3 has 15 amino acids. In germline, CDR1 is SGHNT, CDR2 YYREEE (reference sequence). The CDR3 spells CASSLKTSVYNEQFF. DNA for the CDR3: TGTGCCAGCAGCTTGAAGACTAGCGTATACAATGAGCAGTTCTTC.

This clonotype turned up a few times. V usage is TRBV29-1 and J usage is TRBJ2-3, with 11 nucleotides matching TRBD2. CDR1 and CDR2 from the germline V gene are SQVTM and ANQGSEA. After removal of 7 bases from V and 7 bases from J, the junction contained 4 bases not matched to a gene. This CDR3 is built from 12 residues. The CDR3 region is CSGTSGSYTQYF. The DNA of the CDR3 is TGCAGCGGCACTAGCGGGAGTTATACGCAGTATTTT.

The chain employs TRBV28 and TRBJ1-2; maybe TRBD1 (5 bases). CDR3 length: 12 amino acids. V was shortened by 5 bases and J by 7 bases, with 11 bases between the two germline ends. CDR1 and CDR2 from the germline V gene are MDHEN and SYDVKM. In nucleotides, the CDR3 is TGTGCCAGCAGTCGGGGGGTTCGTGGCTACACCTTC. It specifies CASSRGVRGYTF.

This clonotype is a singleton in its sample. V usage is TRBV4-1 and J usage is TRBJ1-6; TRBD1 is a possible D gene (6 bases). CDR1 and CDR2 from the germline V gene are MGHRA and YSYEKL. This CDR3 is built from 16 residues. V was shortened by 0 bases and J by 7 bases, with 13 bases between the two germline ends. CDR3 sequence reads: CASSQDGGRGNSPLHF. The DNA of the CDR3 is TGCGCCAGCAGCCAAGATGGTGGCAGGGGAAATTCACCCCTCCACTTT.

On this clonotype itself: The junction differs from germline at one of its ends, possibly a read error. CDR3 nucleotide sequence: TGCGCCCAATCGAGGACTAGCGTCACAGATACGCAGTATTTT. Translation gives CAQSRTSVTDTQYF. The chain combines TRBV13 with TRBJ2-3, with 9 nucleotides matching TRBD2. The CDR3 loop spans 14 amino acids. Germline assignment: CDR1 PRHDT and CDR2 FYEKMQ (reference sequence). Together with reference TRBV13 and TRBJ2-3, the CDR3 gives the full variable domain: AAGVIQSPRHLIKEKRETATLKCYPIPRHDTVYWYQQGPGQDPQFLISFYEKMQSDKGSIPDRFSAQQFSDYHSELNMSSLELGDSALYFCAQSRTSVTDTQYFGPGTRLTVL.

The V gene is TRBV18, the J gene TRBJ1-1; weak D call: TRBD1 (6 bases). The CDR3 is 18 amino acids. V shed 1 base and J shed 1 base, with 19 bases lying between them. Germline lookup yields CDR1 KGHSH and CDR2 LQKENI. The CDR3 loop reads CASSPLPATGQSNTEAFF. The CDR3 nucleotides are TGTGCCAGCTCACCACTTCCGGCCACAGGGCAGTCGAACACTGAAGCTTTCTTT.

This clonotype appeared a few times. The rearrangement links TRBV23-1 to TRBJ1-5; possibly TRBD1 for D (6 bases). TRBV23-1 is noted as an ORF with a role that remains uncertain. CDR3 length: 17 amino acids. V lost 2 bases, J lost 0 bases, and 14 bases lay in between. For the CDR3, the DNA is TGCGCCAGCAGTCAAGGGTGGACAGATAATAGCAATCAGCCCCAGCATTTT. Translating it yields CASSQGWTDNSNQPQHF.

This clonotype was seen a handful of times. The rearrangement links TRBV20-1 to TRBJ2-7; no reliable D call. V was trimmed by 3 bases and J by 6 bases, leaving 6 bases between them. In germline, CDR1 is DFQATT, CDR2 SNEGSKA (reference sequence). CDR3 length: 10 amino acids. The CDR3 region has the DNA TGCAGTGCTAGTGCCCGCGAGCAGTACGTC. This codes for CSASAREQYV.

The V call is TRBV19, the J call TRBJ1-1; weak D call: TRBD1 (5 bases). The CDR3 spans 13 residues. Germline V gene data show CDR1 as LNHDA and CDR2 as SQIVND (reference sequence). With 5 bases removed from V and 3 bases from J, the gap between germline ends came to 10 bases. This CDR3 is CASSGTVYTEAFF. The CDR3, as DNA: TGTGCCAGTAGTGGGACGGTCTACACTGAAGCTTTCTTT.

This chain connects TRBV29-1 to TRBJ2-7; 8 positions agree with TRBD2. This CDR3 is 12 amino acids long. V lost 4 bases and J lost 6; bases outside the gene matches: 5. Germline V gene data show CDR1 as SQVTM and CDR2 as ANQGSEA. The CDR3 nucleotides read TGCAGCGTTGGAGGGCTAGCGGGCGAGCAGTACTTC. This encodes CSVGGLAGEQYF.